Listed below are T cell receptor beta chains from one sample, sequenced in a study of technical replicates of blood from several donors. Repertoires were generated with immunoSEQ multiplex PCR, while TCRdb's copy carries only in-frame clones and drops some. The sample lists tens of thousands of clones; approximately 87% were seen once. Source material: PBMCs. Receptor source: a human donor in good health. Some clones in this sample may be carry-over from other donors' samples. Both conserved end residues are part of each CDR3. The D gene is left open where the match is weak. Size is stated for part of the rows, as once, few or many counts, or as a class when the clone is expanded.

cdr3_nt cdr3_aa j_call clone_size d_call v_call
TGCGCCAGCAGCTTGACGGGGGGGGTGGGAAACACTGAAGCTTTCTTT CASSLTGGVGNTEAFF TRBJ1-1 NA NA TRBV5-1
TGTGCCTGGACCCACGACAGGGGGTCTTACGAGCAGTACTTC CAWTHDRGSYEQYF TRBJ2-7 once TRBD1 TRBV30
TGTGCCAGCAGGTTAAGCGGGGTGACAGATACGCAGTATTTT CASRLSGVTDTQYF TRBJ2-3 NA TRBD2 TRBV6-5
TGTGCCAGCAGCCCGGGGCAGGGGGCTTTCTATGGCTACACCTTC CASSPGQGAFYGYTF TRBJ1-2 NA TRBD1 TRBV7-2
TGCGCCAGCAGCCAAACTGGACAAACCCCCTATGGCTACACCTTC CASSQTGQTPYGYTF TRBJ1-2 NA NA TRBV5-1
TGCGCCAGCAGCTTGGGTTGGGGAGGCACTGAAGCTTTCTTT CASSLGWGGTEAFF TRBJ1-1 NA NA TRBV5-1
TGTGCCAGCAGTGTCGGGGCGGGAAGTACAGATACGCAGTATTTT CASSVGAGSTDTQYF TRBJ2-3 NA NA TRBV6-4
TGTGCCAGCAGCCCGGACTATAACTATGGCTACACCTTC CASSPDYNYGYTF TRBJ1-2 once NA TRBV5-4
TGTGCCAGCAGCTTACAGAATTCACCCCTCCACTTT CASSLQNSPLHF TRBJ1-6 NA NA TRBV7-9
TGCGCCAGCAGCCAAGCCTCACAGGGCAGCTACGAGCAGTACTTC CASSQASQGSYEQYF TRBJ2-7 NA NA TRBV4-3
TGTGCCAGTAGTATAACAGGAAACTATGGCTACACCTTC CASSITGNYGYTF TRBJ1-2 NA NA TRBV19
TGTGCCAGCAGCTTAGCGCCAACTGCCTATAATTCACCCCTCCACTTT CASSLAPTAYNSPLHF TRBJ1-6 NA NA TRBV7-6
TGTGCCAGCAGCTTTAGTCTAGCTGGTGAGCAGTTCTTC CASSFSLAGEQFF TRBJ2-1 NA NA TRBV7-2
TGCGCCAGCAGCCAATGGGGGGGCATAGGGGTTGTAGGGGAAAAACTGTTTTTT CASSQWGGIGVVGEKLFF TRBJ1-4 NA NA TRBV4-1
TGTGCCAGCAGCCAAGAACGAGCGATCTACGAGCAGTACTTC CASSQERAIYEQYF TRBJ2-7 NA NA TRBV14
TGTGCCAGCAGGATTGAAGAGGTTGGGGGCCCCGAAGCTTTCTTT CASRIEEVGGPEAFF TRBJ1-1 once NA TRBV6-1
TGTGCCAGCAGGATCGGCAGGTCCTACGAGCAGTACTTC CASRIGRSYEQYF TRBJ2-7 NA NA TRBV2
TGTGCCAGCTCACCACTTACAGGGGCTTCGTCTGGAAACACCATATATTTT CASSPLTGASSGNTIYF TRBJ1-3 NA TRBD1 TRBV18
TGTGCCAGCAGTCCCGGGACAGATAATTCACCCCTCCACTTT CASSPGTDNSPLHF TRBJ1-6 NA TRBD1 TRBV6-1
TGTGCCATCAGTGAGTCCGGGACTAGCGGAGAGTACCAAGAGACCCAGTACTTC CAISESGTSGEYQETQYF TRBJ2-5 NA TRBD2 TRBV10-3
TGTGCCAGCAGCCTCCTAAGCGGGGGACGGCTGAACAATGAGCAGTTCTTC CASSLLSGGRLNNEQFF TRBJ2-1 once TRBD2 TRBV9
TGCGCCAGCAGGGGAGGAGGGTCGAACACTGAAGCTTTCTTT CASRGGGSNTEAFF TRBJ1-1 NA NA TRBV4-1
TGTGCCAGCAGTGAAAGGAGCAGGGGGCAATACGAGCAGTACTTC CASSERSRGQYEQYF TRBJ2-7 NA TRBD1 TRBV6-1
TGTGCCAGCAGTTGGGACAGCACGGGTCAAGAGACCCAGTACTTC CASSWDSTGQETQYF TRBJ2-5 once TRBD1 TRBV5-8
TGTGCCAGCTCACCGGCAGGGGCTGGGGCCAACGTCCTGACTTTC CASSPAGAGANVLTF TRBJ2-6 NA NA TRBV18
TGTGCCAGCTCACCCGAGACAGGGAAGGTTTACGAGCAGTACTTC CASSPETGKVYEQYF TRBJ2-7 once TRBD1 TRBV18
TGTGCCAGCAGCGGAGGGACTAGCGGGAACAATGAGCAGTTCTTC CASSGGTSGNNEQFF TRBJ2-1 NA TRBD2 TRBV7-9
TGTGCCAGCACCCCTGGGCCGCGCGCCGGCGAGCAGTACTTC CASTPGPRAGEQYF TRBJ2-7 NA NA TRBV7-8
TGCGCCAGCAGTCAATCTGCGGGGGGCGAGGTCGATCAGCCCCAGCATTTT CASSQSAGGEVDQPQHF TRBJ1-5 NA NA TRBV23-1
TGTGCCACCAGGGCCCCTGACACTGAAGCTTTCTTT CATRAPDTEAFF TRBJ1-1 NA NA TRBV6-5
TGTGCCAGCAGCCCCAACTTAGAGCAGTTCTTC CASSPNLEQFF TRBJ2-1 once NA TRBV7-9
TGTGCCAGCAGCCCCACCGGGAGTCGGGCAGATACGCAGTATTTT CASSPTGSRADTQYF TRBJ2-3 NA NA TRBV7-7
TGTGCCAGCAGCCAAGAAACGGGAGTAAGAGAGCAGTACTTC CASSQETGVREQYF TRBJ2-7 once NA TRBV14
TGCGCCAGCAGCCAAGATCCGGGGAGGGAAAAGGGCTACACCTTC CASSQDPGREKGYTF TRBJ1-2 NA NA TRBV4-3
TGTGCCAGTAGTTTCACAGGCGTTGGTGAGCAGTACTTC CASSFTGVGEQYF TRBJ2-7 NA NA TRBV19
TGTGCCAGCAGTCGGACAGGGTGGGAGACCCAGTACTTC CASSRTGWETQYF TRBJ2-5 NA TRBD1 TRBV2
TGTGCCAGCAGTCCCTTACTCGGAGGAACGTATGGCTACACCTTC CASSPLLGGTYGYTF TRBJ1-2 NA NA TRBV27
TGTGCCAGCAGTGGGGGGACTAGCGGGACCGGGGAGCTGTTTTTT CASSGGTSGTGELFF TRBJ2-2 NA TRBD2 TRBV2
TGTGCCAGCAGCTCAGGGAAGGGCGAGCAGTACTTC CASSSGKGEQYF TRBJ2-7 NA NA TRBV7-3
TGTGCCAGCAGCCGACTAGCGGGAGGGCAGTACTTC CASSRLAGGQYF TRBJ2-7 NA TRBD2 TRBV11-2
TGTGCCAGCAGCTTCTCGACTAGCGGGGGCGATACGCAGTATTTT CASSFSTSGGDTQYF TRBJ2-3 NA TRBD2 TRBV5-8